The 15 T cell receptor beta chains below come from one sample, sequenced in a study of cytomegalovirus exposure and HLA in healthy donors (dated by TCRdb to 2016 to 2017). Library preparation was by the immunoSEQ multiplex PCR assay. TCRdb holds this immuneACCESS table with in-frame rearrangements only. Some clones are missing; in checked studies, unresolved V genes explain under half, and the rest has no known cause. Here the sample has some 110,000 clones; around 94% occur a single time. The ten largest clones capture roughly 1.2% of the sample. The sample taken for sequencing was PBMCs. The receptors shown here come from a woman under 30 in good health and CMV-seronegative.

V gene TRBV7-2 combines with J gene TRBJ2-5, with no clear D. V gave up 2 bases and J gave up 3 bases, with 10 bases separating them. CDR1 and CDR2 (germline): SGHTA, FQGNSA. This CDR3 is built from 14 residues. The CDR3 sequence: CASSLMWLKETQYF. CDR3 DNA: TGTGCCAGCAGCTTAATGTGGCTTAAAGAGACCCAGTACTTC.

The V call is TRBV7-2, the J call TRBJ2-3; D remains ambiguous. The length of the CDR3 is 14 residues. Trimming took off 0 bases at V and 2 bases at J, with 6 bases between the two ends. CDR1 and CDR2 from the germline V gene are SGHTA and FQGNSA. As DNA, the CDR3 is TGTGCCAGCAGCTTAGCGAGGAACACAGATACGCAGTATTTT. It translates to CASSLARNTDTQYF.

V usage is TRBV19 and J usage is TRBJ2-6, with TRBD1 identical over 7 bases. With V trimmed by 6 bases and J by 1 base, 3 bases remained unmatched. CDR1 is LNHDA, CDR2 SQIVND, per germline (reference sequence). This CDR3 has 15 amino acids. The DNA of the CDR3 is TGTGCCAGTAGGATACAGGGGTCTGGGGCCAACGTCCTGACTTTC. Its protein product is CASRIQGSGANVLTF. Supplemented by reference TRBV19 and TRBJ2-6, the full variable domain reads DGGITQSPKYLFRKEGQNVTLSCEQNLNHDAMYWYRQDPGQGLRLIYYSQIVNDFQKGDIAEGYSVSREKKESFPLTVTSAQKNPTAFYLCASRIQGSGANVLTFGAGSRLTVL.

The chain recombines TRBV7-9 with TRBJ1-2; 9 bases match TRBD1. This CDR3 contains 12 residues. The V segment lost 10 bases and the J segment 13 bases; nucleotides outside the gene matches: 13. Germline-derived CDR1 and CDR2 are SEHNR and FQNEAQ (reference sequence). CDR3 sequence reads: CAITTSGQGSTF. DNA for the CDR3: TGTGCCATTACGACATCGGGACAGGGATCCACCTTC.

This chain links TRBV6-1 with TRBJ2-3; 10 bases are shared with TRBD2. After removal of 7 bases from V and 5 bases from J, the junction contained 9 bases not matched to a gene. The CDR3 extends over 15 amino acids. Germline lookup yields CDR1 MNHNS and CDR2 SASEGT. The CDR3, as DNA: TGTGCCAGCAAAAGCGGGAGGGCCGGGGAAGATACGCAGTATTTT. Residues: CASKSGRAGEDTQYF.

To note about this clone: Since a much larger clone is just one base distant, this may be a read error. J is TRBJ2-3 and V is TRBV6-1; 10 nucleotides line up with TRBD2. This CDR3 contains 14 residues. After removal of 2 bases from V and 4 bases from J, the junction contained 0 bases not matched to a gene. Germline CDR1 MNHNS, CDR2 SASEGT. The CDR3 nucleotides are TGTGCCAGCAGTGAACTAGCGGGAGCAGATACGCAGTATTTT. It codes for CASSELAGADTQYF.

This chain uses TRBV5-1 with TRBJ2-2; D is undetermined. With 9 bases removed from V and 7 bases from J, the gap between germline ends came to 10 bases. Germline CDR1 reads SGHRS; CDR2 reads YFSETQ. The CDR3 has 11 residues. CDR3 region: CANRVGGELFF. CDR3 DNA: TGCGCCAACCGGGTCGGCGGGGAGCTGTTTTTT.

The CDR3 DNA sequence: TGCGCCAGCAGCTTATCCACAGGGAACACTGAAGCTTTCTTT. This gives the protein CASSLSTGNTEAFF. The chain joins TRBV5-1 to TRBJ1-1, with D possibly matching TRBD1 (5 bases). The V gene's germline CDR1 is SGHRS and CDR2 YFSETQ. V was trimmed by 2 bases and J by 1 base, leaving 9 bases between them. The CDR3 has 14 residues.

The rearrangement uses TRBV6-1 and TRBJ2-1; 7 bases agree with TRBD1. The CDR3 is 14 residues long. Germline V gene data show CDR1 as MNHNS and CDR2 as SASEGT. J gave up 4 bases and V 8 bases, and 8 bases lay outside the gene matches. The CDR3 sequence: CASVGQAIYNEQFF. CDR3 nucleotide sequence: TGTGCCAGCGTCGGACAGGCCATTTACAATGAGCAGTTCTTC.

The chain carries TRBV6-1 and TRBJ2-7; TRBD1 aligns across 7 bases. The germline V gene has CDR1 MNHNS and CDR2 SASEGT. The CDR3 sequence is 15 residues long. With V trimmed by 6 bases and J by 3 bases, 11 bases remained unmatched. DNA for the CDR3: TGTGCCAGCAGGGGGACAGCGACCGGCGGCTACGAGCAGTACTTC. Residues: CASRGTATGGYEQYF.

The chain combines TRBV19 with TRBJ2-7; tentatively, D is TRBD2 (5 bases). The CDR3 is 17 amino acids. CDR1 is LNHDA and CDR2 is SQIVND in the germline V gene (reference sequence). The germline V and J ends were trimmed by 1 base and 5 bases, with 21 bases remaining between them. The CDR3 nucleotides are TGTGCCAGTAGTATAGGACCAATGACCAAACCCGGGGACGAGCAGTACTTC. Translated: CASSIGPMTKPGDEQYF.

As DNA, the CDR3 is TGTGCCAGCAGTCAGACTTTACAGGGATCAGGCGCCCAGTACTTC. Encoded protein: CASSQTLQGSGAQYF. J is TRBJ2-5 and V is TRBV27, with D perhaps TRBD1 (6 bases). V lost 5 bases and J 9 bases, leaving 22 bases between the germline ends. The CDR3 contains 15 residues. From germline, CDR1 is MNHEY and CDR2 SMNVEV (reference sequence).

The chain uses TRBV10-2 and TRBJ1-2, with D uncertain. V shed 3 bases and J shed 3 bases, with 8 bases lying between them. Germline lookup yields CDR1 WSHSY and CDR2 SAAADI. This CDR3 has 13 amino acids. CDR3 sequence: CASSDRSYYGYTF. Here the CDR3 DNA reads TGCGCCAGCAGTGATCGGTCCTACTATGGCTACACCTTC.

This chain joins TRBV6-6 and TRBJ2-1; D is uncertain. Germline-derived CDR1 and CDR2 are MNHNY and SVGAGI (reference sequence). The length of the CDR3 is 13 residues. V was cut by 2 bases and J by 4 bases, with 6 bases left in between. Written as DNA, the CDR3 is TGTGCCAGCAGTTACAGGCGGTACAATGAGCAGTTCTTC. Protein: CASSYRRYNEQFF.

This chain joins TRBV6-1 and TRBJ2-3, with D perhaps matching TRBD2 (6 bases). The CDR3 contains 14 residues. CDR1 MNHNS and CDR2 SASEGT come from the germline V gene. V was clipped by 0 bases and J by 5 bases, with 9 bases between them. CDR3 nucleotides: TGTGCCAGCAGTGAAGCGGGGGGATTAGATACGCAGTATTTT. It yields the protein CASSEAGGLDTQYF.